This T cell receptor (beta chain) was found in a study of blood T cell repertoires in COVID-19. Study-level information: Acute and convalescent COVID-19 samples came from the United States, Italy and Spain. In each case, the material was cDNA or gDNA derived from T cells, B-cell-depleted T cells, or PBMCs.

In the original analysis: Nucleated cell counts were estimated from reference gene primer amplification. Sequencing used immunoSEQ multiplex PCR; TCRdb keeps in-frame clones, though not all of them. V, J and clone size are taken as reported in that table, and D and trimming were inferred from the DNA itself. The table records some 150,000 clones, roughly nine tenths of them present only once. The CDR3 loop spans 15 amino acids. Germline-derived CDR1 and CDR2 are SGDLS and YYNGEE. The V gene lost 4 bases and the J gene lost 6 bases, with 18 bases spanning the gap. Material: peripheral blood. The V gene is TRBV9, the J gene TRBJ2-3; D might be TRBD1 (6 bases). The clonotype was recovered from a woman in her seventies with acute or convalescent COVID-19. CDR3 amino acids: CASSSPHLRGDTQYF. The CDR3 region has the DNA TGTGCCAGCAGCTCTCCGCACCTTAGGGGGGATACGCAGTATTTT.